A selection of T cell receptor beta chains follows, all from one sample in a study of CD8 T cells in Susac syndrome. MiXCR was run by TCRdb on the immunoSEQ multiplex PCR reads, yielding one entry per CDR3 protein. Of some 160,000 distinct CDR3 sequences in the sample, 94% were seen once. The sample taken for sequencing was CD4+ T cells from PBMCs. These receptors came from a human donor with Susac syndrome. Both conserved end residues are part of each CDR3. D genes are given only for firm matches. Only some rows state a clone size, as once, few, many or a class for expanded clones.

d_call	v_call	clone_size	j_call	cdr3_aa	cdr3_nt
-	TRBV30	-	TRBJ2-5	CAWSVQVETQYF	TGTGCCTGGAGTGTACAGGTAGAGACCCAGTACTTC
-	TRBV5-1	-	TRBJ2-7	CASSLQSTTWEQYF	TGCGCCAGCAGCTTGCAGTCCACGACCTGGGAGCAGTACTTC
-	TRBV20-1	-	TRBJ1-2	CSARKSVAVGYTF	TGCAGTGCTAGAAAGAGCGTTGCAGTAGGCTACACCTTC
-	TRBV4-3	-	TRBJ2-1	CASSQAGVGSSYNEQFF	TGCGCCAGCAGCCAAGCTGGCGTCGGAAGCTCCTACAATGAGCAGTTCTTC
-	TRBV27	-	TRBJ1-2	CASSLFRDKRTYGYTF	TGTGCCAGCAGTCTCTTCCGGGACAAGAGAACCTATGGCTACACCTTC
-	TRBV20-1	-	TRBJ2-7	CSAQDSSEQYF	TGCAGTGCTCAGGACAGCAGCGAGCAGTACTTC
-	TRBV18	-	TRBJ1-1	CASSPRGSNGAFF	TGTGCCAGCTCACCCCGGGGCTCAAATGGGGCTTTCTTT
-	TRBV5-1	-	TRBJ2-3	CASSLGARGASADTQYF	TGCGCCAGCAGCTTGGGGGCCCGGGGGGCCTCCGCAGATACGCAGTATTTT
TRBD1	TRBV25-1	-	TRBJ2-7	CASSEKVWAGGISEQYF	TGTGCCAGCAGTGAAAAAGTCTGGGCAGGGGGCATCTCCGAGCAGTACTTC
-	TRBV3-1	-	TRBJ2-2	CASSLTETGELFF	TGTGCCAGCAGCCTCACGGAGACCGGGGAGCTGTTTTTT
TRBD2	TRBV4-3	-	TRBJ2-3	CASSFRSSGGWDTQYF	TGCGCCAGCAGCTTCCGGAGTAGCGGGGGCTGGGATACGCAGTATTTT
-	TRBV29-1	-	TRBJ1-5	CSVGEGNQPQHF	TGCAGCGTTGGCGAGGGCAATCAGCCCCAGCATTTT
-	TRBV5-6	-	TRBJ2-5	CASSLFNRQETQYF	TGTGCCAGCAGCTTGTTTAACCGACAAGAGACCCAGTACTTC
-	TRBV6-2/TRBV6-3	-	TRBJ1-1	CASTQGTEAFF	TGTGCCAGCACCCAGGGGACTGAAGCTTTCTTT
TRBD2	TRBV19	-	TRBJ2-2	CASNIAGGLGGELFF	TGTGCCAGTAATATAGCGGGGGGACTCGGCGGGGAGCTGTTTTTT
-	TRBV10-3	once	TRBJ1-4	CAISDKGHEKLFF	TGTGCCATCAGTGATAAGGGCCATGAAAAACTGTTTTTT
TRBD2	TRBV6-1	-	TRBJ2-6	CASRAGGYSGANVLTF	TGTGCCAGCAGAGCGGGAGGTTACTCTGGGGCCAACGTCCTGACTTTC
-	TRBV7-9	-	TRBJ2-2	CASRITGELFF	TGTGCCAGCAGGATAACCGGGGAGCTGTTTTTT
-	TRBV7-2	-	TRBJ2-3	CASSFVQGGDTQYF	TGTGCCAGCAGCTTTGTTCAGGGAGGAGATACGCAGTATTTT
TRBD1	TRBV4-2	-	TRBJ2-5	CASSQTYRGPRETQYF	TGTGCCAGCAGCCAAACGTACAGGGGGCCTCGAGAGACCCAGTACTTC
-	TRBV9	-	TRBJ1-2	CASSVDRDGYTF	TGTGCCAGCAGCGTAGATAGAGATGGCTACACCTTC
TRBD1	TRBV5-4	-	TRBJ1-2	CASSLAGTQGGADYGYTF	TGTGCCAGCAGCTTGGCAGGGACACAGGGGGGAGCCGACTATGGCTACACCTTC
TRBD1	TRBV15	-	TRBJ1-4	CATSRGEGASFNEKLFF	TGTGCCACCAGCAGAGGAGAGGGGGCGAGCTTTAATGAAAAACTGTTTTTT
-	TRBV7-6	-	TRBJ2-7	CASSSSRSGSYEQYF	TGTGCCAGCAGCTCCTCCAGGTCCGGCTCCTACGAGCAGTACTTC
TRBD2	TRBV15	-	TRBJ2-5	CATSKTSGGVFETQYF	TGTGCCACCAGCAAGACTAGCGGGGGGGTTTTCGAGACCCAGTACTTC